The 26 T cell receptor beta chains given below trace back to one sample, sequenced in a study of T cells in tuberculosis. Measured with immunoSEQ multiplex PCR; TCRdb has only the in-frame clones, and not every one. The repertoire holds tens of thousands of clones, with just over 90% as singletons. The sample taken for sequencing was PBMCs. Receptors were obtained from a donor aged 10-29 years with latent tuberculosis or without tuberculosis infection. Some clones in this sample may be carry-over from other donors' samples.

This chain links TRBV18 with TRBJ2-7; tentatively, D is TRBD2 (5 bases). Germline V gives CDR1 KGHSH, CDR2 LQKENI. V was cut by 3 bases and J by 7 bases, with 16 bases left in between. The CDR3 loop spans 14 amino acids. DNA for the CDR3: TGTGCCAGCTCACCCTGGACGGGGATGGGGGAGCAGTACTTC. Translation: CASSPWTGMGEQYF. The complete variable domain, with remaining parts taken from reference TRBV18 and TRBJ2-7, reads NAGVMQNPRHLVRRRGQEARLRCSPMKGHSHVYWYRQLPEEGLKFMVYLQKENIIDESGMPKERFSAEFPKEGPSILRIQQVVRGDSAAYFCASSPWTGMGEQYFGPGTRLTVT.

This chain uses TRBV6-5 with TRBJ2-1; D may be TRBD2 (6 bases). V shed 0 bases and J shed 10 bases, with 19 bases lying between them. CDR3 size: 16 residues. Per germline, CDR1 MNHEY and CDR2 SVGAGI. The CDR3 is CASSYSLRTMIGEQFF. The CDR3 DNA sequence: TGTGCCAGCAGTTACTCCTTGAGGACTATGATAGGGGAGCAGTTCTTC.

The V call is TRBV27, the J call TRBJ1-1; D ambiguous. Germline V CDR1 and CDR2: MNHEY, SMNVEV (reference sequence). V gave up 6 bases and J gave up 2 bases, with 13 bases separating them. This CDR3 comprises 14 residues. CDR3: CASRPTRSNTEAFF. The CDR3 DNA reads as TGTGCCAGCAGGCCAACTCGGAGTAACACTGAAGCTTTCTTT.

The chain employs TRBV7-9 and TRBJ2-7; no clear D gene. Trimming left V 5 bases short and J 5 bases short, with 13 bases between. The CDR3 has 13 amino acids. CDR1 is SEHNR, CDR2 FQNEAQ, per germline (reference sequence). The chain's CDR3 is CASSHSSRDEQYF. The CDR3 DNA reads TGTGCCAGCAGCCATTCCTCCCGGGACGAGCAGTACTTC.

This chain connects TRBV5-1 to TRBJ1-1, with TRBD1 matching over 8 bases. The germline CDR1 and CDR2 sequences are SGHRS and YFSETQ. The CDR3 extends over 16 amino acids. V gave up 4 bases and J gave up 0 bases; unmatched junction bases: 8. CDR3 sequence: CASSIGQGWMNTEAFF. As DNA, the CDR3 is TGCGCCAGCAGCATCGGACAGGGCTGGATGAACACTGAAGCTTTCTTT.

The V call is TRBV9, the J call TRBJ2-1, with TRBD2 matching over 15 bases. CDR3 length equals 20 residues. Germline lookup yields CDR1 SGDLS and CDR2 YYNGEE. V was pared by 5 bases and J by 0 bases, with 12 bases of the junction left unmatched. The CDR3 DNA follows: TGTGCCAGCAGTACCCCCGTAGGACTAGCGGGGGGGCCCTCCTACAATGAGCAGTTCTTC. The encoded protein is CASSTPVGLAGGPSYNEQFF.

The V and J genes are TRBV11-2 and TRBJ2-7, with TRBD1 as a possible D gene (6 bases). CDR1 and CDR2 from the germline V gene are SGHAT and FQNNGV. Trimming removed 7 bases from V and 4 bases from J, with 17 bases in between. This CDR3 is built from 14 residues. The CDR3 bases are TGTGCCAGCACCCAATCACAGGGAAGGTACGAGCAGTACTTC. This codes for CASTQSQGRYEQYF. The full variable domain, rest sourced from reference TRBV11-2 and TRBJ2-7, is EAGVAQSPRYKIIEKRQSVAFWCNPISGHATLYWYQQILGQGPKLLIQFQNNGVVDDSQLPKDRFSAERLKGVDSTLKIQPAKLEDSAVYLCASTQSQGRYEQYFGPGTRLTVT.

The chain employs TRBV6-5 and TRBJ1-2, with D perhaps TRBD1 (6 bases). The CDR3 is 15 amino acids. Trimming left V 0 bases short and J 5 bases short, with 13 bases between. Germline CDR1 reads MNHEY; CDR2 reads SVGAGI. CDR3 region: CASSYSNGGAYGYTF. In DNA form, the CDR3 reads TGTGCCAGCAGTTACTCAAACGGGGGGGCGTATGGCTACACCTTC.

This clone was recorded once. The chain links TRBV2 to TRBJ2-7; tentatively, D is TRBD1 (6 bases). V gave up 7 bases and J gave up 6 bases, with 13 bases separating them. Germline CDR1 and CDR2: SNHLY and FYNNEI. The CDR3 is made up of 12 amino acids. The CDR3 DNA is TGTGCCAGCACAGGGGATTTAAGCGAGCAGTACTTC. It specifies CASTGDLSEQYF.

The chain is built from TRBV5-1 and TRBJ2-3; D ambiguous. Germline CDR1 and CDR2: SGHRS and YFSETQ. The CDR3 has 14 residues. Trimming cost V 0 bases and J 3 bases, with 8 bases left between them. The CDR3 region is CASSLGGPTDTQYF. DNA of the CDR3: TGCGCCAGCAGCTTGGGCGGCCCGACAGATACGCAGTATTTT.

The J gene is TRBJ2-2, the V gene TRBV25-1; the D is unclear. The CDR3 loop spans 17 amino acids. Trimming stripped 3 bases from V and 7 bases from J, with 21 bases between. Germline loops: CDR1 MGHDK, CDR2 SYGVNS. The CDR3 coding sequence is TGTGCCAGCAGTGACTCTCATAGAGCCAACGGGTACGGGGAGCTGTTTTTT. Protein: CASSDSHRANGYGELFF.

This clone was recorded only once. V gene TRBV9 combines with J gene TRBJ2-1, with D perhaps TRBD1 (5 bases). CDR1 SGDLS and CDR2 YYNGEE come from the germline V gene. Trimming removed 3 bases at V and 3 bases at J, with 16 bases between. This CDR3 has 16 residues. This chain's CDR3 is CASSGMDNSGYNEQFF. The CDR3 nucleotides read TGTGCCAGCAGCGGAATGGACAACTCCGGCTACAATGAGCAGTTCTTC.

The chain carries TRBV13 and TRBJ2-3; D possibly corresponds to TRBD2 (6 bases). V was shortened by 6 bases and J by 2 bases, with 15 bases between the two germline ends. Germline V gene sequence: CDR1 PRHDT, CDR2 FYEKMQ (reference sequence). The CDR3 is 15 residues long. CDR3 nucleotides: TGTGCCAGCAGGCGCGGGGCGCGGGACACAGATACGCAGTATTTT. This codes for CASRRGARDTDTQYF.

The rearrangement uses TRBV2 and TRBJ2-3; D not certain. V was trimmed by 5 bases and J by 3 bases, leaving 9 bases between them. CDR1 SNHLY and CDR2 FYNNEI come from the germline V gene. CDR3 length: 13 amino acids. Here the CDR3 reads CASSRDWTDTQYF. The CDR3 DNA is TGTGCCAGCAGTCGTGACTGGACAGATACGCAGTATTTT.

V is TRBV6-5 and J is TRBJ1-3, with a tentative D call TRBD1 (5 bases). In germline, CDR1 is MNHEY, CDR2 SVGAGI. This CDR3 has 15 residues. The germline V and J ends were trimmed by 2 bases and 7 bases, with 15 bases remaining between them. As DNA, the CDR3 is TGTGCCAGCAGTTACCTCCTGGGACTCACGAACACCATATATTTT. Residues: CASSYLLGLTNTIYF.

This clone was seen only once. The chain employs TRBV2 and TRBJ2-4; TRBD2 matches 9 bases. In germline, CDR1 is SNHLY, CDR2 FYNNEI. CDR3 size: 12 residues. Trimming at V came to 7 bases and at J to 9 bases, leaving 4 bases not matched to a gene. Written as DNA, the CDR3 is TGTGCCAGCATGGGACTAGCCGCCATTCAGTACTTC. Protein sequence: CASMGLAAIQYF.

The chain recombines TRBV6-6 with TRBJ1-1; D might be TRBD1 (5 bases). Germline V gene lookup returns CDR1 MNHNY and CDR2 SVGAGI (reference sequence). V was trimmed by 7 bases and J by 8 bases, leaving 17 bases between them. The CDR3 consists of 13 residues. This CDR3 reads CASTPPGGEEAFF. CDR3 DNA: TGTGCCAGCACCCCGCCGGGGGGGGAAGAAGCTTTCTTT.

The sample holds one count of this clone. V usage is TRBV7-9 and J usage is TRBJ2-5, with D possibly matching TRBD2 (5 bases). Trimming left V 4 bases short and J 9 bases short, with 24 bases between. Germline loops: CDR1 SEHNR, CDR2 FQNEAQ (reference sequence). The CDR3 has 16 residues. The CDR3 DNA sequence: TGTGCCAGCAGCTCGAATTTACGGGATTCCAAAAGTCCCCAGTACTTC. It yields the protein CASSSNLRDSKSPQYF.

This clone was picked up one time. The CDR3 region has the DNA TGTGCCAGCAGCGCACCCTTAGAATATTCGAACACCGGGGAGCTGTTTTTT. Its translation: CASSAPLEYSNTGELFF. The J gene is TRBJ2-2, the V gene TRBV9; no clear D gene. Trimming stripped 3 bases from V and 0 bases from J, with 15 bases between. There are 17 residues in the CDR3. The germline V gene encodes CDR1 SGDLS and CDR2 YYNGEE.

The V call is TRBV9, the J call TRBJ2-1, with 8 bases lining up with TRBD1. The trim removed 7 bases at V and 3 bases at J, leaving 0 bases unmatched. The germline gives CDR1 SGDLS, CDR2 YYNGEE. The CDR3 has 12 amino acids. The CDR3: CASGTGYNEQFF. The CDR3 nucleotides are TGTGCCAGCGGGACAGGCTACAATGAGCAGTTCTTC.

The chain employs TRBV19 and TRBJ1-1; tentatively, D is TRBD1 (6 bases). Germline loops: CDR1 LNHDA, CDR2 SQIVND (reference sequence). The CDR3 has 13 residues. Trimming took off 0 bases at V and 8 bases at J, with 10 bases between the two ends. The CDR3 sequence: CASSIDRGIEAFF. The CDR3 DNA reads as TGTGCCAGTAGTATAGACAGGGGTATAGAAGCTTTCTTT.

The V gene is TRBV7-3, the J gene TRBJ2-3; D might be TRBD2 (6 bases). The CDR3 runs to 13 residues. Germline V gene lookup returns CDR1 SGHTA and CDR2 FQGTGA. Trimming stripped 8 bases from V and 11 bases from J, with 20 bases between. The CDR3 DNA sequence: TGTGCCAGCTCGGAGGGACCCCAAGGTATGCAGTATTTT. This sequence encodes CASSEGPQGMQYF. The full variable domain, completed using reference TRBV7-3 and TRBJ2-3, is GAGVSQTPSNKVTEKGKYVELRCDPISGHTALYWYRQSLGQGPEFLIYFQGTGAADDSGLPNDRFFAVRPEGSVSTLKIQRTERGDSAVYLCASSEGPQGMQYFGPGTRLTVL.

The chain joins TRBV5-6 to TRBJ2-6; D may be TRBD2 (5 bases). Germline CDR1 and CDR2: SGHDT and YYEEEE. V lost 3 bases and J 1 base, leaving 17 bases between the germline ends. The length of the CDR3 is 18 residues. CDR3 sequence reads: CASSSPTNMLSGANVLTF. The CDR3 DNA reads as TGTGCCAGCAGCTCCCCGACTAACATGCTGTCTGGGGCCAACGTCCTGACTTTC.

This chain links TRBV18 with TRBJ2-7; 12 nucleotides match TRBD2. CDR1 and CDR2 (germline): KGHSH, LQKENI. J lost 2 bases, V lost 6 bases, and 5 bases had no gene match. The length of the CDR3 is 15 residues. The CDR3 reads CASSHGTSGPYEQYF. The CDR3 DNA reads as TGTGCCAGCTCCCACGGGACTAGCGGGCCCTACGAGCAGTACTTC.

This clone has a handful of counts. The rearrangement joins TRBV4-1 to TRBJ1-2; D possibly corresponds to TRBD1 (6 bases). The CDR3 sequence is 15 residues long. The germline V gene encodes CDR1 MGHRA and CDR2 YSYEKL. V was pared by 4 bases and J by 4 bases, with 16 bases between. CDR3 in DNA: TGCGCCAGCAGCCCGACCGCAGGGGTTACCTATGGCTACACCTTC. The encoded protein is CASSPTAGVTYGYTF.

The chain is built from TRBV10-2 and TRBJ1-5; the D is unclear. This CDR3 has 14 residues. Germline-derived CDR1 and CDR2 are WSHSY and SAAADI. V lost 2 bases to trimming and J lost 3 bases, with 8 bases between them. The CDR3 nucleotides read TGCGCCAGCAGTGAGAACAGCCCCAATCAGCCCCAGCATTTT. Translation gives CASSENSPNQPQHF.